This T cell receptor beta chain was recorded in a study of cytomegalovirus exposure and HLA in healthy donors. Study details: A prior analysis found some 110 million unique TCR beta sequences from around 200 million T cells. Of 300 to 500 genotyped donors, roughly 81% grouped in the Caucasian-associated ancestry cluster.

Study-level results: Altogether, more than 150 TCR beta chains were recorded as cytomegalovirus-associated.

The CDR3 covers 14 residues. The germline CDR1 and CDR2 sequences are SGHTA and FQGNSA. A note on this clone: The antigen is not known.

The PCR employed 60 Vbeta primers together with 13 Jbeta primers. Assay: immunoSEQ multiplex PCR; the TCRdb copy retains only in-frame clones and omits some. The sample gives approximately 90,000 clones, about 80% of which show up once; 1.2% to 1.5% is in the top ten. The sequenced sample was PBMCs. This receptor was obtained from a male donor in good health and CMV-seronegative. The chain combines TRBV7-2 with TRBJ2-5, with TRBD1 identical over 7 bases. Gene TRBJ2-7 matches the end of the DNA better, so the J call may be wrong. The CDR3 bases are TGTGCCAGCAGCCTGACAGGGTTCTCCTACGAGCAGTACTTC. Translation gives CASSLTGFSYEQYF.